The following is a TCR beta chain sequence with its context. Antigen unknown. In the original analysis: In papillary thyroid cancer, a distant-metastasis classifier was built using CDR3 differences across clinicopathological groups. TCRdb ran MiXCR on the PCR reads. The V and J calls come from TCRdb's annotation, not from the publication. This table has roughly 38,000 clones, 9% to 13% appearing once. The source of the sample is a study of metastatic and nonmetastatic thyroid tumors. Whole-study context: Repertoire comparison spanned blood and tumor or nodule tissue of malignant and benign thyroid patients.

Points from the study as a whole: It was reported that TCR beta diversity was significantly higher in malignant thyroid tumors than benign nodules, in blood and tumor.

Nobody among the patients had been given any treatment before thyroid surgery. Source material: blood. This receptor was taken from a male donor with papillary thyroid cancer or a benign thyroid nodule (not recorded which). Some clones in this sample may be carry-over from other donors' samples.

This chain's CDR3 is CASSLGRRETQYF. In nucleotides, the CDR3 is TGTGCCAGCAGCTTAGGCCGCCGAGAGACCCAGTACTTC. J is TRBJ2-5 and V is TRBV5-6; D ambiguous. This CDR3 has 13 amino acids. Germline V gene data show CDR1 as SGHDT and CDR2 as YYEEEE. Trimming took 2 bases from V and 4 from J, leaving 9 bases between them.